This T cell receptor beta chain was sequenced during a study of cytomegalovirus exposure and HLA in healthy donors. About the research overall: A prior analysis found 117 million unique TCR beta sequences from 150 million to 200 million T cells.

Trimming took 4 bases from V and 6 from J; bases not matched to a gene: 12. This CDR3 has 15 amino acids. Germline V CDR1 and CDR2: SGHRS, YFSETQ. The PCR used 60 Vbeta and 13 Jbeta primers. Data came from immunoSEQ multiplex PCR; TCRdb stores just in-frame clones and leaves some out. The sample carries 150,000 to 250,000 clones, 70% to 85% recorded once. The J gene is TRBJ1-2, the V gene TRBV5-1; TRBD1 matches 7 bases. The receptor comes from a boy between 2 and 10 years old in good health and CMV-seronegative. Sequencing was done on a sample of PBMCs. The CDR3 region has the DNA TGCGCCAGCAGCCCCCGTGCGACCAGGGGGAATGGCTACACCTTC. Its translation: CASSPRATRGNGYTF. The variable domain in full, with the rest retrieved from reference TRBV5-1 and TRBJ1-2, is KAGVTQTPRYLIKTRGQQVTLSCSPISGHRSVSWYQQTPGQGLQFLFEYFSETQRNKGNFPGRFSGRQFSNSRSEMNVSTLELGDSALYLCASSPRATRGNGYTFGSGTRLTVV.